This T cell receptor (beta chain) was recovered during a study of blood T cell repertoires in COVID-19. The overall study: Specimens from acute and convalescent COVID-19 originated in the United States, Italy and Spain. From T cells, B-cell-depleted T cells, or PBMCs came the material, which was cDNA or gDNA.

Some clones are missing from TCRdb's copy, which holds only in-frame ones; the method was immunoSEQ multiplex PCR. The repertoire has about 480,000 clones, 88% of them found once; the top ten carry 1.5% to 2%. Cohort 3 recovered donors had two negative PCRs, clearance, or symptom resolution. V was trimmed by 0 bases and J by 3 bases, leaving 10 bases between them. The CDR3 has 15 amino acids. Germline V CDR1 and CDR2: KGHSH, LQKENI. Sequencing used PBMCs or T cells enriched from blood (not recorded which). This clonotype was sampled from a woman aged 40 to 50 who had recovered from COVID-19. This chain uses TRBV18 with TRBJ2-3; a weak D match, TRBD2 (5 bases). CDR3 region: CASSPPGRVTDTQYF. The CDR3 coding sequence is TGTGCCAGCTCACCACCAGGGAGAGTTACAGATACGCAGTATTTT.